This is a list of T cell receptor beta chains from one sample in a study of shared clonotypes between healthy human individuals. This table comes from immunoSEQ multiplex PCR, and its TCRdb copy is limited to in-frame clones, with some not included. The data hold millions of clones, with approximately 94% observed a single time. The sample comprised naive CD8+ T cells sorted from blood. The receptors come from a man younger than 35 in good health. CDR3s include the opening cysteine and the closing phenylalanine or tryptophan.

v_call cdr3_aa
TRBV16 CASSQDSITEAFF
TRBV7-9 CASSVAGALYEQYF
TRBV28 CASSPRPWGGTEAFF
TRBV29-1 CSVGAGANVLTF
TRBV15 CATSRSWGNQPQHF
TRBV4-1 CASSSAAGSEQFF
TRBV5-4 CASSLGGTYAYTF
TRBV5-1 CASSLAGGETDTQYF
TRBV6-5 CASSYSGSSYEQYF
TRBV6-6 CASSWGQGYEQYF
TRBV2 CASSEVGGTNTEAFF
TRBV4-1 CASSHYPPLAGGEETQYF
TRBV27 CASSYRTGGYEQYF
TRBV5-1 CASSFTTEYEQYF
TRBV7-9 CASSLGQGRTEAFF
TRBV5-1 CASSLNRGFDNEQFF
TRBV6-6 CASSYSGSGELFF
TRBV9 CASSVEAATDTQYF
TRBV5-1 CASSLDLGRNIQYF
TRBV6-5 CASSPRDFPGEQFF
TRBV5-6 CASSLRWEPANYGYTF
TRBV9 CASSFRDRSLDTQYF
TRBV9 CASSGLAEYTDTQYF
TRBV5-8 CASSIPYNEQFF
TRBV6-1 CASSESGIRTDTQYF
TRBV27 CASSFGVLGDTEAFF
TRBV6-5 CASSYSSGGFLGYTF
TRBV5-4 CASRGLRETQYF
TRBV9 CASSPGQGSSYEQYF
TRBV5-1 CASSLVLAGTPSYEQYF
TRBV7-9 CASSLGGGGHGYTF
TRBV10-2 CASSEPFHGQGPQYF
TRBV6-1 CASSPLTIDTDTQYF
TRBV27 CASSATGTGPYEQYF
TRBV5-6 CASSPAYTGELFF
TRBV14 CASSQVNSGYYEQYF
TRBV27 CASSFAGAGYEQYF